This is a list of T cell receptor beta chains from one sample in a study of cytomegalovirus exposure and HLA in healthy donors. The protocol was immunoSEQ multiplex PCR, while the TCRdb copy is restricted to in-frame clones and leaves out a portion. The sample lists 180,000 or so clones, more than 75% occurring once. Sequencing was performed on PBMCs. Source of these receptors: a man aged 18 to 30 in good health and CMV-seropositive. Both conserved end residues are part of each CDR3. Fields, in order: V gene, J gene, CDR3 protein.

v_gene: TRBV4-3
j_gene: TRBJ2-7
CDR3aa: CASSQDRTTYEQYF

v_gene: TRBV19
j_gene: TRBJ2-3
CDR3aa: CASRDSSLTDTQYF

v_gene: TRBV5-1
j_gene: TRBJ1-2
CDR3aa: CASSPPGQHYYGYTF

v_gene: TRBV5-1
j_gene: TRBJ2-3
CDR3aa: CASSISPIAGGHADTQYF

v_gene: TRBV4-3
j_gene: TRBJ1-2
CDR3aa: CASSQSWGNKLGYTF

v_gene: TRBV6-4
j_gene: TRBJ1-2
CDR3aa: CASSGAGGRYTF

v_gene: TRBV7-9
j_gene: TRBJ1-2
CDR3aa: CASSLIGQVHYGYTF

v_gene: TRBV7-6
j_gene: TRBJ2-5
CDR3aa: CASSFSGESGTQYF

v_gene: TRBV9
j_gene: TRBJ2-5
CDR3aa: CASAYSGGVQETQYF

v_gene: TRBV7-8
j_gene: TRBJ2-3
CDR3aa: CASRRGLAGFSDTQYF

v_gene: TRBV5-1
j_gene: TRBJ2-7
CDR3aa: CASSLVVSGSYEQYF

v_gene: TRBV19
j_gene: TRBJ2-7
CDR3aa: CASSIGRERGTYEQYF

v_gene: TRBV5-6
j_gene: TRBJ2-7
CDR3aa: CASLSPGQDFGEQYF

v_gene: TRBV9
j_gene: TRBJ2-7
CDR3aa: CASSVGGLLYEQYF

v_gene: TRBV5-6
j_gene: TRBJ2-1
CDR3aa: CASSFSNEQFF

v_gene: TRBV27
j_gene: TRBJ1-2
CDR3aa: CASSDGGTYTF

v_gene: TRBV14
j_gene: TRBJ2-7
CDR3aa: CASSLLGFGYEQYF

v_gene: TRBV15
j_gene: TRBJ2-7
CDR3aa: CATTSRAGQQYF

v_gene: TRBV25-1
j_gene: TRBJ2-2
CDR3aa: CASGGQGTGELFF

v_gene: TRBV27
j_gene: TRBJ2-1
CDR3aa: CASSLLAAQSAGDEQFF

v_gene: TRBV9
j_gene: TRBJ1-6
CDR3aa: CASSERVGDSPLHF

v_gene: TRBV25-1
j_gene: TRBJ1-2
CDR3aa: CASSDGPTAYGYTF

v_gene: TRBV5-1
j_gene: TRBJ2-6
CDR3aa: CASRTGPGGGANVLTF

v_gene: TRBV2
j_gene: TRBJ2-2
CDR3aa: CASSRLATGELFF

v_gene: TRBV11-2
j_gene: TRBJ2-3
CDR3aa: CASSLGLAGGTDTQYF

v_gene: TRBV5-1
j_gene: TRBJ2-3
CDR3aa: CASSLGGGSSTDTQYF

v_gene: TRBV30
j_gene: TRBJ1-6
CDR3aa: CAWSADRVSSYNSPLHF

v_gene: TRBV28
j_gene: TRBJ2-7
CDR3aa: CASTLTGSYEQYF

v_gene: TRBV18
j_gene: TRBJ1-5
CDR3aa: CASQGSDNQPQHF

v_gene: TRBV2
j_gene: TRBJ2-3
CDR3aa: CARSGGTTDTQYF

v_gene: TRBV5-6
j_gene: TRBJ2-3
CDR3aa: CASSSLRAGLTDTQYF

v_gene: TRBV7-2
j_gene: TRBJ1-2
CDR3aa: CATRGGGSNYGYTF

v_gene: TRBV5-1
j_gene: TRBJ1-3
CDR3aa: CASSMTGAGNTIYF

v_gene: TRBV5-1
j_gene: TRBJ1-3
CDR3aa: CASSPGQGGNTIYF

v_gene: TRBV2
j_gene: TRBJ2-2
CDR3aa: CATSTSGGANELFF

v_gene: TRBV10-3
j_gene: TRBJ1-1
CDR3aa: CAISPRTGDAEAFF

v_gene: TRBV7-2
j_gene: TRBJ1-5
CDR3aa: CASSSHQGFNQPQHF

v_gene: TRBV19
j_gene: TRBJ2-7
CDR3aa: CASSTERFYEQYF

v_gene: TRBV6-1
j_gene: TRBJ2-1
CDR3aa: CASSEDRNEQFF

v_gene: TRBV2
j_gene: TRBJ2-1
CDR3aa: CASGNPGGPNEQFF